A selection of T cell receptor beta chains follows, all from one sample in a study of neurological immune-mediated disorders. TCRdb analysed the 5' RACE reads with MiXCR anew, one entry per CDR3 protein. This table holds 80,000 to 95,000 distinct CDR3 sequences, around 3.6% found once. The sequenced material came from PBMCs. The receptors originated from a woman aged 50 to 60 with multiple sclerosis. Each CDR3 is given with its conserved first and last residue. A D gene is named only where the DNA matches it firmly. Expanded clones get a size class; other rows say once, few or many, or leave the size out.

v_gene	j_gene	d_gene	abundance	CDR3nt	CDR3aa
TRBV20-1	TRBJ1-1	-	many	TGCAGTGCTATCGGGACGGGAGGGGCGCCCACTGAAGCTTTCTTT	CSAIGTGGAPTEAFF
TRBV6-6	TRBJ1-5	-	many	TGTGCCAGCAGTTACGAAGGGGCGAGTCAGCCCCAGCATTTT	CASSYEGASQPQHF
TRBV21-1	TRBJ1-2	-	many	TGTGCCAGCAGTAGGACGAGGCCTTACACCTTC	CASSRTRPYTF
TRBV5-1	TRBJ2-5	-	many	TGCGCCAGCAGCTCATACCTGGGGGTACAAGAGACCCAGTACTTC	CASSSYLGVQETQYF
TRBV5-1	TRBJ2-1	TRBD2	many	TGCGCCAGCAGCCACGCGGGGGGGCGATCCTACAATGAGCAGTTCTTC	CASSHAGGRSYNEQFF
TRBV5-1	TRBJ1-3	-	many	TGCGCCAGCAGCTTAAACTCTGGAAACACCATATATTTT	CASSLNSGNTIYF
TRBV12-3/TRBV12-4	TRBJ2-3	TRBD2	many	TGTGCCAGCAGTTTAAGGATGGCGGGGGGTACAGATACGCAGTATTTT	CASSLRMAGGTDTQYF
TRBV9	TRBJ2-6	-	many	TGTGCCAGCAGCCTTGACTTAGGGCCTGGGGCCAACGTCCTGACTTTC	CASSLDLGPGANVLTF
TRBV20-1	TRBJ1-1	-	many	TGCAGTGCTGAACAGGAGACTGAAGCTTTCTTT	CSAEQETEAFF
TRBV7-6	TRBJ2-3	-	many	TGTGCCAGCAGCCCCTCGTGGGATACGCAGTATTTT	CASSPSWDTQYF
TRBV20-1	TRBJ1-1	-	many	TGCAGTGCTAGAGCCCCACCGGACATGCTGTCCCTTGAAGCTTTCTTT	CSARAPPDMLSLEAFF
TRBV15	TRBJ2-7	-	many	TGTGCCACCAGCAGAATACAGGGGACTGACGAGCAGTACTTC	CATSRIQGTDEQYF
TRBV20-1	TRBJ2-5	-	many	TGCAGTGCTAGGTCAGGGGCAAACCAAGAGACCCAGTACTTC	CSARSGANQETQYF
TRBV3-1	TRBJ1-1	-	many	TGTGCCAGCAGCCCCCAGATAGCTGGCGGAATGAACACTGAAGCTTTCTTT	CASSPQIAGGMNTEAFF
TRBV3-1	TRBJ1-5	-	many	TGTGCCAGCAGCCAAGACCGAAATCAGCCCCAGCATTTT	CASSQDRNQPQHF
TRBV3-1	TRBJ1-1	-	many	TGTGCCAGCAGCCCCCTAACCTCCCTGAACACTGAAGCTTTCTTT	CASSPLTSLNTEAFF
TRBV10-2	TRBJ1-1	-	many	TGCGCCAGCAGTGAGGTGTTGAACACTGAAGCTTTCTTT	CASSEVLNTEAFF
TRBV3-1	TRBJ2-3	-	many	TGTGCCAGCACCAGCACAGATACGCAGTATTTT	CASTSTDTQYF
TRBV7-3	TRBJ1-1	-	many	TGTGCCAGCAGCACGGACGGGCTGAACACTGAAGCTTTCTTT	CASSTDGLNTEAFF
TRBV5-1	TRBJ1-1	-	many	TGCGCCAGCAGCTTGGACTTGGACACTTCATCGGCTTTCTTT	CASSLDLDTSSAFF
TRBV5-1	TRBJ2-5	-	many	TGCGCCAGCAATCAAGCAGGGTATACGGAGACCCAGTACTTC	CASNQAGYTETQYF
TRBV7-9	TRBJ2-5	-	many	TGTGCCAGCAGCTTACGGGTGGAGCCAGAGACCCAGTACTTC	CASSLRVEPETQYF
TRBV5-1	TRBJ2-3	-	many	TGCGCCAGCAGCCCGACAGGCGGCACAGATACGCAGTATTTT	CASSPTGGTDTQYF
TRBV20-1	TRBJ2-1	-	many	TGCAGTGCTAGAGATTTAGGGGGGGAGAGCTCCTACAATGAGCAGTTCTTC	CSARDLGGESSYNEQFF
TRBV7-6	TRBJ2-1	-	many	TGTGCCAGCAGCCAAGGGCTTGGAAGGGGGTACTACAATGAGCAGTTCTTC	CASSQGLGRGYYNEQFF
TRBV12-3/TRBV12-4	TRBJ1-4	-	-	TGTGCCAGCACCCCGTTCCCAGACAGGTTTAATGAAAAACTGTTTTTT	CASTPFPDRFNEKLFF
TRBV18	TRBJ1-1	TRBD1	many	TGTGCCAGCTCACAACTCTCCGGGACAGAGGCTTTCTTT	CASSQLSGTEAFF
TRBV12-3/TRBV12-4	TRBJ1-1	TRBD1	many	TGTGCCAGCAGTTACGGACAGGGGAAAGCTTTCTTT	CASSYGQGKAFF
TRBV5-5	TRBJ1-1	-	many	TGTGCCAGCAGTTGGACGGACACTGAAGCTTTCTTT	CASSWTDTEAFF
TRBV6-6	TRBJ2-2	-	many	TGTGCTATTTGGAACACCGGGGAGCTGTTTTTT	CAIWNTGELFF
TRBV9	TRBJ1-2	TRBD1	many	TGTGCCAGCAGCGCGGACAGGGGCTCCTATGGCTACACCTTC	CASSADRGSYGYTF
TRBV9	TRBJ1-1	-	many	TGTGCCAGCAGCGTAGGGGGAGCGGACACTGAAGCTTTCTTT	CASSVGGADTEAFF
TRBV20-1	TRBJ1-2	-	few	TGCAGTGCTATGGCCGGGGACTATGGCTACACCTTC	CSAMAGDYGYTF
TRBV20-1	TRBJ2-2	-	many	TGCAGTGCTAGATACGCCGGGGAGCTGTTTTTT	CSARYAGELFF
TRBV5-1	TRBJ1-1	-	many	TGCGCCAGCAGCTTGGCCGGAGTGGCTGAAGCTTTCTTT	CASSLAGVAEAFF
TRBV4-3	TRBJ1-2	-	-	TGCGACAGCAGCAAAGAGGGGTTTGGCTACACCTTC	CDSSKEGFGYTF